This T cell receptor (beta chain) was recorded in a study of T cell responses to AZD1222 COVID-19 vaccine. Turning to the study itself: Combined were second doses at about 4 or about 12 weeks. General study points: Only a handful of AZD1222 recipients, five to seven in all, had baseline seropositivity. With two AZD1222 doses given, Spike-specific TCR breadth and depth both rose. Clonal diversity was possibly underestimated; the donors were predominantly white British and more often female.

CDR3 length: 15 amino acids. Germline CDR1 is SGHDN and CDR2 is FVKESK. The V gene end was trimmed by 4 bases and the J gene end by 3 bases; junction bases not matched to a gene: 5. Method: immunoSEQ multiplex PCR; TCRdb's copy keeps in-frame clones and lacks some. This repertoire shows more than 85,000 clones, about 89% found once; its top ten account for over 15%. Regarding this clone: Its specificity is not known.

This clonotype originated in an adult in good health. The V and J genes are TRBV14 and TRBJ2-7; TRBD1 matches at 11 bases. The sequences come from peripheral blood, collected on day 0 of AZD1222 vaccination. For the CDR3, the DNA is TGTGCCAGCAGCCTTTCCGGGACAGGGGGCTACGAGCAGTACTTC. The encoded protein is CASSLSGTGGYEQYF.